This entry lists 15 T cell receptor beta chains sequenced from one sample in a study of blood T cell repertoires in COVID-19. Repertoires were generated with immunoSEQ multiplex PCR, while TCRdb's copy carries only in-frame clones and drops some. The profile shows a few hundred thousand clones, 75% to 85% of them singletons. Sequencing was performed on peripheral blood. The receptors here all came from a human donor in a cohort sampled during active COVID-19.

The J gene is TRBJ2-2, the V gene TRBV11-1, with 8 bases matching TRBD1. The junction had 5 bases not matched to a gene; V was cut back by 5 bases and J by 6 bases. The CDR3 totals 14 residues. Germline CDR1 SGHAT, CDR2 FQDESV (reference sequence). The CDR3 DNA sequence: TGTGCCAGCAGCAGACAGACAGGGGCCGGGGAGCTGTTTTTT. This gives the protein CASSRQTGAGELFF.

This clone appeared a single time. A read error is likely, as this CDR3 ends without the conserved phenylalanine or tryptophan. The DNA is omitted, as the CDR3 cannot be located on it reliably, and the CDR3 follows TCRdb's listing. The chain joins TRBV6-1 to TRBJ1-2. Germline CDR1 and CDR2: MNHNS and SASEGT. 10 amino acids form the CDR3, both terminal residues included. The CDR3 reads CASSEARFLT.

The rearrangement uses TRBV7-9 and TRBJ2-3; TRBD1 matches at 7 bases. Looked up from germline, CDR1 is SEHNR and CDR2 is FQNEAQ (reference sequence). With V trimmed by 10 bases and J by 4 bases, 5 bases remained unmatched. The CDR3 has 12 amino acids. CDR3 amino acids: CAIIQGADTQYF. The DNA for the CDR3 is TGTGCCATTATTCAGGGGGCAGATACGCAGTATTTT. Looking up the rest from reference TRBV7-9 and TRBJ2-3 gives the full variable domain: DTGVSQNPRHKITKRGQNVTFRCDPISEHNRLYWYRQTLGQGPEFLTYFQNEAQLEKSRLLSDRFSAERPKGSFSTLEIQRTEQGDSAMYLCAIIQGADTQYFGPGTRLTVL.

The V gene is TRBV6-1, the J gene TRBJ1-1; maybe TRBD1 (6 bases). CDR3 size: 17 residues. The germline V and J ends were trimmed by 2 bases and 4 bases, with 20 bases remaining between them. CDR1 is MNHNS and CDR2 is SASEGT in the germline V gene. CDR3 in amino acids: CASSEWVGGGVATEAFF. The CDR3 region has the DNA TGTGCCAGCAGTGAATGGGTCGGAGGGGGGGTTGCCACTGAAGCTTTCTTT.

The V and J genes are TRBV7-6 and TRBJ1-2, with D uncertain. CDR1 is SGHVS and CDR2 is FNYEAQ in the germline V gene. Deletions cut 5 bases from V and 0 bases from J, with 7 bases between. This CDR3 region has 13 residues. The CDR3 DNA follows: TGTGCCAGCAGCCCGGCGGCTAACTATGGCTACACCTTC. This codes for CASSPAANYGYTF.

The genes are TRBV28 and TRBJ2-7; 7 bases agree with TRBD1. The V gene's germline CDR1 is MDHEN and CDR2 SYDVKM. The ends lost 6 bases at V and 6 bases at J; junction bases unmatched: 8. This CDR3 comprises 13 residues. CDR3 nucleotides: TGTGCCAGCAGGAGACAGGGAGTAGGCGAGCAGTACTTC. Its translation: CASRRQGVGEQYF.

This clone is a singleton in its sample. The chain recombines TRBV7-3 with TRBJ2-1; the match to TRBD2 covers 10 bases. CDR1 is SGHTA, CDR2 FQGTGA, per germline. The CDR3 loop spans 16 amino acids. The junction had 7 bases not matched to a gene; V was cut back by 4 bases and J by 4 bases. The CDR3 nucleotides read TGTGCCAGCAGCTCCGAAAAACTAGCGGGGTACAATGAGCAGTTCTTC. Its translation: CASSSEKLAGYNEQFF.

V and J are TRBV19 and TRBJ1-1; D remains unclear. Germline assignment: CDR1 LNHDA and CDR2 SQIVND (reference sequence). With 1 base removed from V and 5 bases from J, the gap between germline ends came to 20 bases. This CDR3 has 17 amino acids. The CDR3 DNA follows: TGTGCCAGTAGTATAGGATCCCTCGGGAAGGGTAGAACTGAAGCTTTCTTT. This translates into CASSIGSLGKGRTEAFF.

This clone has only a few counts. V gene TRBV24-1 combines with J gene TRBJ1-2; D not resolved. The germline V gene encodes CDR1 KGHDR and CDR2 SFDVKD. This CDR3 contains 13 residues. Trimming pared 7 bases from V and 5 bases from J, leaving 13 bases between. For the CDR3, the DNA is TGTGCCACCAGGGACGGAGGAGGGTATGGCTACACCTTC. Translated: CATRDGGGYGYTF.

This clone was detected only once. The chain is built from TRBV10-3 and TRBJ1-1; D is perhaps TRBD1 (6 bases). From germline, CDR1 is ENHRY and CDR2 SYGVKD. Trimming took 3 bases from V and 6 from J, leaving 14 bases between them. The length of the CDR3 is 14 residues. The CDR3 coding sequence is TGTGCCATCAGTGAAGGCAGGGGAGGGGCTGAAGCTTTCTTT. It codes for CAISEGRGGAEAFF.

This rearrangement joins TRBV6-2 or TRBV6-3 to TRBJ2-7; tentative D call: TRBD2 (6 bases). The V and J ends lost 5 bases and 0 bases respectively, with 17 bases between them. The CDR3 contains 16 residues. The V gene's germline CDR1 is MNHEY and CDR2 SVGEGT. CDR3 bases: TGTGCCAGCAGTGGGAGGTATTTCCCCGACTCCTACGAGCAGTACTTC. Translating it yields CASSGRYFPDSYEQYF.

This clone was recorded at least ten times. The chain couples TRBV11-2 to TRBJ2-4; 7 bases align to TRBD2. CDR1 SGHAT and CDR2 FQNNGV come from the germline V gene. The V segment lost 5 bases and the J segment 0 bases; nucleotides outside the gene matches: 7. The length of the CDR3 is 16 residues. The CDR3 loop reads CASSPGLEIAKNIQYF. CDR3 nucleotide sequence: TGTGCCAGCAGCCCCGGACTAGAAATAGCCAAAAACATTCAGTACTTC.

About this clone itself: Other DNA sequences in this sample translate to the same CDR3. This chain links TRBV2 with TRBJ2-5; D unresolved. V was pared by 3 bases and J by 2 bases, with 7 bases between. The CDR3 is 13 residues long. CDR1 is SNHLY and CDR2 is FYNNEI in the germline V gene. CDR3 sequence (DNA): TGTGCCAGCAGTGAGGTACAGCAAGAGACCCAGTACTTC. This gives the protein CASSEVQQETQYF.

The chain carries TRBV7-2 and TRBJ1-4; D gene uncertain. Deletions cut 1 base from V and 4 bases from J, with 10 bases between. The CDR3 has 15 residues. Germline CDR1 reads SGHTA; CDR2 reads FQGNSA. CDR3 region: CASSLGGLSNEKLFF. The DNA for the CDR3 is TGTGCCAGCAGCTTAGGCGGATTGAGTAATGAAAAACTGTTTTTT.

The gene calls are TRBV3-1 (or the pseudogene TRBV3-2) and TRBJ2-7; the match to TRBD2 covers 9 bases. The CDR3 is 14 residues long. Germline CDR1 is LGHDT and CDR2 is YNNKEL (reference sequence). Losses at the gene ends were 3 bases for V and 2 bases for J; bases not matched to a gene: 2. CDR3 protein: CASSQTSGAYEQYF. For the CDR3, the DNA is TGTGCCAGCAGCCAGACTAGCGGTGCCTACGAGCAGTACTTC.